What follows are 29 T cell receptor beta chains derived from one specimen sequenced in a study of ipilimumab plus nivolumab after autologous stem cell transplantation. Libraries were prepared by immunoSEQ multiplex PCR; TCRdb keeps only in-frame clonotypes and omits some of them. This sample has over 8,500 clones; more than 60% occur once, and the top ten carry approximately 16%. The sequences come from PBMCs, collected in a trial of ipilimumab plus nivolumab as post-transplant consolidation. The receptors were gathered from a female donor with multiple myeloma.

This clone was counted between two and nine times. The V and J genes are TRBV7-8 and TRBJ2-7; tentative D call: TRBD2 (5 bases). The length of the CDR3 is 15 residues. Germline assignment: CDR1 SGHVS and CDR2 FQNEAQ. Trimming pared 4 bases from V and 1 base from J, leaving 14 bases between. The CDR3 loop is CASSSTTSGSYEQYF. CDR3 coding DNA: TGTGCCAGCAGCTCCACCACCTCGGGATCCTACGAGCAGTACTTC.

The rearrangement links TRBV7-9 to TRBJ1-4; D unresolved. Germline-derived CDR1 and CDR2 are SEHNR and FQNEAQ (reference sequence). The CDR3 sequence is 15 residues long. V was shortened by 5 bases and J by 7 bases, with 17 bases between the two germline ends. The CDR3 sequence: CASSPGPSDSEKLFF. The CDR3 region has the DNA TGTGCCAGCAGCCCCGGACCTAGCGATAGTGAAAAACTGTTTTTT.

This chain connects TRBV9 to TRBJ1-1, with D unresolved. Per the germline V gene, CDR1 is SGDLS and CDR2 is YYNGEE. The CDR3 runs 17 residues. Trimming cost V 0 bases and J 0 bases, with 15 bases left between them. CDR3 sequence reads: CASSVGIGGGVNTEAFF. CDR3 in DNA: TGTGCCAGCAGCGTAGGGATTGGAGGAGGCGTGAACACTGAAGCTTTCTTT.

This chain joins TRBV28 and TRBJ2-1; D ambiguous. Germline loops: CDR1 MDHEN, CDR2 SYDVKM. The V gene lost 7 bases and the J gene lost 2 bases, with 9 bases spanning the gap. CDR3 length equals 13 residues. CDR3 region: CASKGVTYNEQFF. The CDR3 DNA reads as TGTGCCAGCAAGGGCGTCACCTACAATGAGCAGTTCTTC.

The chain is built from TRBV6-5 and TRBJ1-2; a possible D gene is TRBD1 (6 bases). Per the germline V gene, CDR1 is MNHEY and CDR2 is SVGAGI. V lost 2 bases to trimming and J lost 8 bases, with 15 bases between them. This CDR3 is 14 amino acids long. The CDR3 coding sequence is TGTGCCAGCAGTTACGGGGGGCGCTCCGGGGGCTACACCTTC. Its translation: CASSYGGRSGGYTF.

The chain uses TRBV9 and TRBJ2-2; no definite D call. The CDR3 runs 13 residues. V was shortened by 3 bases and J by 7 bases, with 10 bases between the two germline ends. Germline V gene data show CDR1 as SGDLS and CDR2 as YYNGEE. For the CDR3, the DNA is TGTGCCAGCAGCGCTCGGGTTAGCGGGGAGCTGTTTTTT. This encodes CASSARVSGELFF.

This clone was seen a handful of times. CDR3 region: CASVPHEQYF. The CDR3 DNA reads as TGTGCCAGCGTTCCTCACGAGCAGTACTTC. V gene TRBV21-1 combines with J gene TRBJ2-7; the DNA was not used to check the table's D call, TRBD2. TRBV21-1 corresponds to a pseudogene. This CDR3 contains 10 residues.

This clone is deemed medium-sized. V is TRBV4-1 and J is TRBJ1-4; D ambiguous. The germline V and J ends were trimmed by 1 base and 0 bases, with 3 bases remaining between them. The CDR3 extends over 14 amino acids. Germline V gene data show CDR1 as MGHRA and CDR2 as YSYEKL. The CDR3 DNA sequence: TGCGCCAGCAGCCAAGGCGCAACTAATGAAAAACTGTTTTTT. This encodes CASSQGATNEKLFF.

Here the CDR3 reads CASSVDQRARDTQYF. The CDR3 DNA is TGTGCCAGCTCAGTTGACCAAAGGGCGAGAGATACGCAGTATTTT. The chain combines TRBV18 with TRBJ2-3; D gene ambiguous. Trimming stripped 5 bases from V and 5 bases from J, with 17 bases between. The germline V gene has CDR1 KGHSH and CDR2 LQKENI. The length of the CDR3 is 15 residues.

The gene calls are TRBV19 and TRBJ1-5, with a possible D match to TRBD1 (6 bases). V gave up 7 bases and J gave up 2 bases, with 15 bases separating them. Germline V gene sequence: CDR1 LNHDA, CDR2 SQIVND (reference sequence). The CDR3 has 15 amino acids. The CDR3 loop is CASTYRASGNQPQHF. The CDR3 DNA is TGTGCCAGTACCTACAGGGCCTCGGGCAATCAGCCCCAGCATTTT.

This clone qualifies as medium-sized (0.01 to 0.1%). The gene calls are TRBV10-3 and TRBJ2-7; 9 nucleotides agree with TRBD2. V shed 6 bases, J shed 12 bases, and the junction held 9 bases outside the gene matches. CDR3 length: 12 residues. CDR1 ENHRY and CDR2 SYGVKD come from the germline V gene. The chain's CDR3 is CAIRGASGEMYF. The CDR3 DNA reads TGTGCCATCAGGGGGGCTAGCGGGGAGATGTACTTC.

V usage is TRBV9 and J usage is TRBJ2-5; D may match TRBD1 or TRBD2 (6 bases each). Trimming cost V 3 bases and J 5 bases, with 11 bases left between them. CDR1 is SGDLS, CDR2 YYNGEE, per germline. The CDR3 is made up of 13 amino acids. This chain's CDR3 is CASSEGGRETQYF. Here the CDR3 DNA reads TGTGCCAGCAGCGAGGGGGGCCGGGAGACCCAGTACTTC.

This chain connects TRBV10-3 to TRBJ2-7; 9 bases line up with TRBD2. This CDR3 comprises 15 residues. V was pared by 4 bases and J by 3 bases, with 7 bases of the junction left unmatched. Germline CDR1 ENHRY, CDR2 SYGVKD. The CDR3 sequence is CAISGPGLADYEQYF. CDR3 bases: TGTGCCATCAGTGGACCGGGACTAGCAGACTACGAGCAGTACTTC.

The rearrangement links TRBV19 to TRBJ1-1; D gene unclear. The CDR3 has 13 residues. Germline V gene sequence: CDR1 LNHDA, CDR2 SQIVND (reference sequence). V was cut by 1 base and J by 11 bases, with 14 bases left in between. CDR3 bases: TGTGCCAGTAGTATAGTCGGCGCGCGGCCTGCTTTCTTT. Translated, it gives CASSIVGARPAFF.

This clone was seen once. The J gene is TRBJ1-1, the V gene TRBV27; 7 bases are a match to TRBD1. Trimming at V came to 3 bases and at J to 1 base, leaving 5 bases not matched to a gene. This CDR3 has 15 residues. The germline V gene encodes CDR1 MNHEY and CDR2 SMNVEV (reference sequence). CDR3 nucleotides: TGTGCCAGCAGTTTTTTCGACAGGGCGAACACTGAAGCTTTCTTT. Amino acids: CASSFFDRANTEAFF.

For the CDR3, the DNA is TGTGCCAGTAGTATACTAGGGACTCAGAGGAACACTGAAGCTTTCTTT. Its translation: CASSILGTQRNTEAFF. This chain uses TRBV19 with TRBJ1-1; weak D call: TRBD1 (5 bases). This CDR3 has 16 amino acids. Germline values: CDR1 LNHDA, CDR2 SQIVND (reference sequence). The V end was cut by 2 bases, the J end by 1 base, with 14 bases between.

This clone has just one count. The rearrangement joins TRBV19 to TRBJ1-5, with 9 bases identical to TRBD1. Germline V gives CDR1 LNHDA, CDR2 SQIVND (reference sequence). With V trimmed by 5 bases and J by 2 bases, 4 bases remained unmatched. The CDR3 sequence is 15 residues long. DNA of the CDR3: TGTGCCAGTAGTTTAGGACAGGGGCGCAATCAGCCCCAGCATTTT. It codes for CASSLGQGRNQPQHF.

The CDR3 DNA is TGCGCCAGCAGCCCCCGACAGGAGAGACCTTTAAGGCATGGCTACACCTTC. Its protein is CASSPRQERPLRHGYTF. The chain joins TRBV4-1 to TRBJ1-2, with TRBD1 as a possible D gene (6 bases). V was trimmed by 4 bases and J by 6 bases, leaving 24 bases between them. The CDR3 covers 17 residues. Per germline, CDR1 MGHRA and CDR2 YSYEKL.

The V gene is TRBV10-2, the J gene TRBJ2-7, with a weak D call TRBD2 (6 bases). Germline CDR1 WSHSY, CDR2 SAAADI. Trimming removed 10 bases at V and 1 base at J, with 17 bases between. There are 14 residues in the CDR3. CDR3: CATSSGLTSYEQYF. DNA for the CDR3: TGCGCCACCTCATCGGGACTGACTTCCTACGAGCAGTACTTC.

This clone has just one count. This chain links TRBV5-1 with TRBJ2-5; 7 bases match TRBD1. The length of the CDR3 is 14 residues. Germline V gives CDR1 SGHRS, CDR2 YFSETQ. V shed 6 bases, J shed 4 bases, and the junction held 9 bases outside the gene matches. The CDR3 loop reads CASKQTGSGETQYF. The CDR3 DNA follows: TGCGCCAGCAAACAGACAGGGTCTGGAGAGACCCAGTACTTC.

This chain uses TRBV2 with TRBJ1-1; TRBD1 might be the D (6 bases). Germline loops: CDR1 SNHLY, CDR2 FYNNEI. The CDR3 runs to 14 residues. The V gene lost 6 bases and the J gene lost 5 bases, with 16 bases spanning the gap. CDR3 coding DNA: TGTGCCAGCAGCGACAGGCGCCCTAGGACTGAAGCTTTCTTT. Protein: CASSDRRPRTEAFF.

The J gene is TRBJ2-3, the V gene TRBV2; D possibly corresponds to TRBD2 (6 bases). This CDR3 region has 16 residues. Germline V gene lookup returns CDR1 SNHLY and CDR2 FYNNEI. Trimming removed 11 bases from V and 0 bases from J, with 21 bases in between. CDR3 coding DNA: TGTGCCGTTGATATCGGGACTCGTGCTAGCACAGATACGCAGTATTTT. Translation gives CAVDIGTRASTDTQYF. Full variable domain (outside the CDR3, taken from reference TRBV2 and TRBJ2-3): EPEVTQTPSHQVTQMGQEVILRCVPISNHLYFYWYRQILGQKVEFLVSFYNNEISEKSEIFDDQFSVERPDGSNFTLKIRSTKLEDSAMYFCAVDIGTRASTDTQYFGPGTRLTVL.

Concerning this clone itself: Other DNA sequences in the same sample also yield this CDR3. The chain links TRBV28 to TRBJ2-3; no definite D call. The V and J ends lost 6 bases and 5 bases respectively, with 9 bases between them. This CDR3 region has 12 residues. Germline loops: CDR1 MDHEN, CDR2 SYDVKM. CDR3 sequence (DNA): TGTGCCAGCAGCACTGAGGTAGATACGCAGTATTTT. Translation gives CASSTEVDTQYF. Based on the CDR3 plus reference TRBV28 and TRBJ2-3, the full variable domain is DVKVTQSSRYLVKRTGEKVFLECVQDMDHENMFWYRQDPGLGLRLIYFSYDVKMKEKGDIPEGYSVSREKKERFSLILESASTNQTSMYLCASSTEVDTQYFGPGTRLTVL.

The table lists this clone with a few counts. This chain uses TRBV10-3 with TRBJ2-7; 9 bases match TRBD1. Germline V lookup: CDR1 ENHRY, CDR2 SYGVKD. There are 16 residues in the CDR3. V trimming: 2 bases; J trimming: 4 bases; junction bases outside the gene matches: 9. The CDR3 DNA follows: TGTGCCATCAGTGAGCCGGGACAGGGTAGTACTTACGAGCAGTACTTC. Its protein is CAISEPGQGSTYEQYF.

This chain links TRBV28 with TRBJ1-5; D ambiguous. This CDR3 comprises 13 residues. The V gene's germline CDR1 is MDHEN and CDR2 SYDVKM. Trimming left V 5 bases short and J 8 bases short, with 13 bases between. CDR3 nucleotide sequence: TGTGCCAGCAGTCCGACCCGGGAGAAGCCCCAGCATTTT. It specifies CASSPTREKPQHF.

On this clone: A read error may account for a junction end that differs from germline. CDR3 DNA: TGTGCCAGCAGCTTGAGGGCGGGAGAGACTGACTACGCGCAGTACTTC. This codes for CASSLRAGETDYAQYF. The genes are TRBV5-5 and TRBJ2-7; 7 bases agree with TRBD2. The CDR3 has 16 amino acids. Germline CDR1 SGHKS, CDR2 YYEKEE (reference sequence).

This clone is medium-sized (0.01 to 0.1%) within its sample. The V gene is TRBV7-2, the J gene TRBJ1-1; D is unclear. CDR1 and CDR2 (germline): SGHTA, FQGNSA. The CDR3 contains 14 residues. Trimming left V 3 bases short and J 2 bases short, with 10 bases between. The CDR3 region is CASSFSLGNTEAFF. Here the CDR3 DNA reads TGTGCCAGCAGCTTTTCCCTTGGAAACACTGAAGCTTTCTTT.

The chain joins TRBV4-1 to TRBJ2-7; D is perhaps TRBD2 (5 bases). Germline loops: CDR1 MGHRA, CDR2 YSYEKL. The CDR3 sequence is 15 residues long. V lost 0 bases and J lost 2, with 11 bases in between. The CDR3 nucleotides read TGCGCCAGCAGCCAAGAGTCTGGGCGGGCCTACGAGCAGTACTTC. This codes for CASSQESGRAYEQYF.

This clone was detected only once. This sequence joins TRBV19 and TRBJ2-3; 8 nucleotides match TRBD2. The J segment lost 3 bases and the V segment lost 3 bases, leaving 11 bases of the junction unmatched. Germline V gives CDR1 LNHDA, CDR2 SQIVND (reference sequence). The CDR3 loop spans 17 amino acids. CDR3 sequence: CASSIPREGRGTDTQYF. The CDR3 DNA reads as TGTGCCAGTAGTATTCCCCGGGAGGGCCGGGGAACAGATACGCAGTATTTT.